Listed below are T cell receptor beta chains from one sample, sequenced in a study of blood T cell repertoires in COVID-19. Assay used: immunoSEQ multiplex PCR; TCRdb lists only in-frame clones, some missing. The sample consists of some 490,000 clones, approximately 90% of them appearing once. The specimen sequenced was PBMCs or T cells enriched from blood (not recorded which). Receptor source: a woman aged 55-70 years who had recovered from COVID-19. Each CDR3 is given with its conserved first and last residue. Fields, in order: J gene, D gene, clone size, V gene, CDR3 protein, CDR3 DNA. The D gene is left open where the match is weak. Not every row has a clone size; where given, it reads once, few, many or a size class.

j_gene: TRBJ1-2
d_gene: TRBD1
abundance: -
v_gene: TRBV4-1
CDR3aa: CASSRAGQGNYGYTF
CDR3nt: TGCGCCAGCAGCCGCGCGGGACAGGGAAACTATGGCTACACCTTC

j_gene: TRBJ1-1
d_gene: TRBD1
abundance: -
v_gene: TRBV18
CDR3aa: CASTSTGGGQTEAFF
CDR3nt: TGTGCCAGCACCTCGACAGGGGGCGGTCAAACTGAAGCTTTCTTT

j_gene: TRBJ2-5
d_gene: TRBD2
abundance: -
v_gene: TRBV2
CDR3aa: CASGGLRETQYF
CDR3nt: TGTGCCAGCGGGGGACTACGAGAGACCCAGTACTTC

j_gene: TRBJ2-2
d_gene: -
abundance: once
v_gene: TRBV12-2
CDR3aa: CASRWPIDRGGTGELFF
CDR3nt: TGTGCAAGTCGCTGGCCGATCGACAGGGGCGGAACCGGGGAGCTGTTTTTT

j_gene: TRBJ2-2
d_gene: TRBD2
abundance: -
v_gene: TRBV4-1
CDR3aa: CASSRTSGGAGTGELFF
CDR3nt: TGCGCCAGCAGCCGGACTAGCGGGGGGGCCGGCACCGGGGAGCTGTTTTTT

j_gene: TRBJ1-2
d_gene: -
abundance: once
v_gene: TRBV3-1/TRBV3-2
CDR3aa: CASSPGSYGYTF
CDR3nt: TGTGCCAGCAGCCCGGGGAGCTATGGCTACACCTTC

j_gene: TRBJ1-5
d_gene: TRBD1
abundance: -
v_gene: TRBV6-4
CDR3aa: CASSPTGGNQPQHF
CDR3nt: TGTGCCAGCAGTCCTACAGGGGGAAATCAGCCCCAGCATTTT

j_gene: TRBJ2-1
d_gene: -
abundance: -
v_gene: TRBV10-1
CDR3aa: CASSELRPTRYNEQFF
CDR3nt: TGCGCCAGCAGTGAGTTGCGGCCTACTCGATACAATGAGCAGTTCTTC

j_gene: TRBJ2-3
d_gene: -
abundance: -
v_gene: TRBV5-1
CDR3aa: CASSLVTGTDTQYF
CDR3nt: TGCGCCAGCAGCTTGGTTACGGGCACAGATACGCAGTATTTT

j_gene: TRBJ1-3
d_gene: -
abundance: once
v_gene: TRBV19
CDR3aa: CASRSGASGNTIYF
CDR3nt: TGTGCCTCGCGCAGCGGGGCCTCTGGAAACACCATATATTTT

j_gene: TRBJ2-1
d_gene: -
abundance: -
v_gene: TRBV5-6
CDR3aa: CASSLYRGEQFF
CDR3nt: TGTGCCAGCAGCCTATATCGTGGTGAGCAGTTCTTC

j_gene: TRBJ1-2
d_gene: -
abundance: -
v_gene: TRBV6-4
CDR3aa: CASSARGSEDYYGYTF
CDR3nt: TGTGCCAGCAGTGCTCGGGGGAGCGAGGACTACTATGGCTACACCTTC

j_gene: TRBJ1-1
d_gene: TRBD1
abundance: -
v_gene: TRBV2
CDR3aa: CASSVLQGVNTEAFF
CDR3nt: TGTGCCAGCAGTGTGTTACAGGGGGTAAACACTGAAGCTTTCTTT

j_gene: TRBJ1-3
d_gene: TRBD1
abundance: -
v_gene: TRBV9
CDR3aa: CASSGNYRDRAGNTIYF
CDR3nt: TGTGCCAGCAGCGGAAACTACCGGGACAGGGCTGGAAACACCATATATTTT

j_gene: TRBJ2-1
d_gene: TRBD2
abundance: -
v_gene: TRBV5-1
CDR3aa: CASSGTGTSGYNEQFF
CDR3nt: TGCGCCAGCAGCGGAACCGGGACTAGCGGCTACAATGAGCAGTTCTTC

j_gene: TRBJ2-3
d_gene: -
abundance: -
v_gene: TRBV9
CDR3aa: CASSPRSGDPTDTQYF
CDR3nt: TGTGCCAGCAGCCCAAGATCGGGGGACCCCACAGATACGCAGTATTTT

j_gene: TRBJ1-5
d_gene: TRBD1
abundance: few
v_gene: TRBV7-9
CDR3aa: CASSATGAFNQPQHF
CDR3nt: TGTGCCAGCAGCGCGACAGGGGCCTTCAATCAGCCCCAGCATTTT

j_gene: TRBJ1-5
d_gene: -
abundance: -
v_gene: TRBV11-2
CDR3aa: CASSLGVGAHSNQPQHF
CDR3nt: TGTGCCAGCAGCTTAGGGGTTGGGGCACATAGCAATCAGCCCCAGCATTTT

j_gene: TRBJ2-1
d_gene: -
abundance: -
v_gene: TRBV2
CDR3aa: CASRPTSHEQFF
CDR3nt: TGTGCCAGCAGGCCGACTAGTCATGAGCAGTTCTTC

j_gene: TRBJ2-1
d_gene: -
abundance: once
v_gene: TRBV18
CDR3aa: CASSPAGDNEQFF
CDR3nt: TGTGCCAGCTCACCAGCAGGGGACAATGAGCAGTTCTTC

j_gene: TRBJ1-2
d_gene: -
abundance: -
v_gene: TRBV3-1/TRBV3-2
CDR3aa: CASSPSHRAGYTF
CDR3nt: TGTGCCAGCAGCCCTAGCCACAGGGCTGGCTACACCTTC

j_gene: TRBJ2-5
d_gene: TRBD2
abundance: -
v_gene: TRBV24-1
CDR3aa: CATSEGSGSYQETQYF
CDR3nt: TGTGCCACCAGTGAGGGTAGCGGGTCGTACCAAGAGACCCAGTACTTC

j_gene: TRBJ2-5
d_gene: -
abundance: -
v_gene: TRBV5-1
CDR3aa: CASSLDYPGVFQETQYF
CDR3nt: TGCGCCAGCAGCCTGGATTACCCAGGGGTTTTCCAAGAGACCCAGTACTTC

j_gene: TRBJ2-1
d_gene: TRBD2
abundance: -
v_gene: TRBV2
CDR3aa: CASRVSGGSYNEQFF
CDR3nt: TGTGCCAGCAGGGTCAGCGGGGGGTCGTACAATGAGCAGTTCTTC

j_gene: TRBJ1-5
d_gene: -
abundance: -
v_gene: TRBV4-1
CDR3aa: CASSQQPGGNQPQHF
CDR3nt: TGCGCCAGCAGCCAGCAACCAGGGGGCAATCAGCCCCAGCATTTT

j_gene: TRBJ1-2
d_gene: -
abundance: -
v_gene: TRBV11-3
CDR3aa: CASRDLGRGEGYTF
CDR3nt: TGTGCCAGCAGGGATCTAGGGAGGGGAGAAGGCTACACCTTC

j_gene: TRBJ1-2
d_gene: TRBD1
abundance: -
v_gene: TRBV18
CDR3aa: CASSPGTGKYGYTF
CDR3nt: TGTGCCAGCTCACCGGGGACAGGGAAGTATGGCTACACCTTC

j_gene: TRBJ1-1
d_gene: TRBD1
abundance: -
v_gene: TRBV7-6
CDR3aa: CASSLAEVDRANTEAFF
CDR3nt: TGTGCCAGCAGCTTAGCGGAGGTAGACAGGGCGAACACTGAAGCTTTCTTT

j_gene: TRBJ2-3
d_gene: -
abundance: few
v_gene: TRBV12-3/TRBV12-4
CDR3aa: CASSSVADTQYF
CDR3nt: TGTGCCAGCAGTTCGGTAGCAGATACGCAGTATTTT

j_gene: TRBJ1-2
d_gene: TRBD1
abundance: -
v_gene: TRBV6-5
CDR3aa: CASSYYRGHGYTF
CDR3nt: TGTGCCAGCAGTTACTACAGGGGGCATGGCTACACCTTC

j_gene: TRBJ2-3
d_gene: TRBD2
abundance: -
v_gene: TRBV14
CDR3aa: CASSPQPKRGHTDTQYF
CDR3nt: TGTGCCAGCAGCCCGCAACCAAAGCGGGGGCACACAGATACGCAGTATTTT

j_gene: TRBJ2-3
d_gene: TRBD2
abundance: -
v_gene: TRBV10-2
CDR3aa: CASTRAGLDLADTQYF
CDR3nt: TGCGCCAGCACCAGAGCGGGGTTGGATTTGGCAGATACGCAGTATTTT

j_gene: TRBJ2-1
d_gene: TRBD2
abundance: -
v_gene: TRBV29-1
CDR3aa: CSVERGTRTGGNEQFF
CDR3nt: TGCAGCGTTGAACGGGGGACTAGAACGGGTGGAAATGAGCAGTTCTTC

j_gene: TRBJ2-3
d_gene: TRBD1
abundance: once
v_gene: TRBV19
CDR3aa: CASNPDRGTDTQYF
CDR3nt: TGTGCCAGTAACCCTGACAGGGGGACAGATACGCAGTATTTT

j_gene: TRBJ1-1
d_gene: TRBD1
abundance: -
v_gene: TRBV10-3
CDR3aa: CAISESKGAEAFF
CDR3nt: TGTGCCATCAGTGAGTCCAAGGGGGCGGAAGCTTTCTTT

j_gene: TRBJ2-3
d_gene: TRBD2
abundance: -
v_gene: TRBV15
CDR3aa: CATSRVGGVSTDTQYF
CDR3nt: TGTGCCACCAGCAGAGTCGGGGGGGTTAGCACAGATACGCAGTATTTT

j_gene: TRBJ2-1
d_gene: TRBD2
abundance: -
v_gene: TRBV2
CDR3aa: CASSRRGGESYNEQFF
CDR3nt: TGTGCCAGCAGTCGTCGGGGAGGGGAGTCCTACAATGAGCAGTTCTTC

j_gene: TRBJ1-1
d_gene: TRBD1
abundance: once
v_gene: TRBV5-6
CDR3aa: CASSWGTGSGTEAFF
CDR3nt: TGTGCCAGCAGCTGGGGGACAGGCTCGGGCACTGAAGCTTTCTTT